What follows are 23 T cell receptor beta chains derived from one specimen sequenced in a study of T cell responses to AZD1222 COVID-19 vaccine. Produced via immunoSEQ multiplex PCR; TCRdb's table is partial and in-frame only. The sample holds approximately 190,000 clones; under 95% are singletons and the top ten take around 1%. Specimen: peripheral blood, collected 28 days after the second AZD1222 dose. The receptors shown here come from an adult who received the AZD1222 COVID-19 vaccine.

V and J are TRBV28 and TRBJ2-5, with a possible D match to TRBD1 (5 bases). Trimming pared 8 bases from V and 5 bases from J, leaving 15 bases between. Looked up from germline, CDR1 is MDHEN and CDR2 is SYDVKM. The CDR3 totals 13 residues. CDR3 region: CASRPWGEETQYF. The CDR3 nucleotides are TGTGCCAGCCGCCCTTGGGGCGAGGAGACCCAGTACTTC. Full variable domain (outside the CDR3, taken from reference TRBV28 and TRBJ2-5): DVKVTQSSRYLVKRTGEKVFLECVQDMDHENMFWYRQDPGLGLRLIYFSYDVKMKEKGDIPEGYSVSREKKERFSLILESASTNQTSMYLCASRPWGEETQYFGPGTRLLVL.

CDR3 in amino acids: CASSLGQGGEQFF. The CDR3 DNA reads TGTGCCAGCAGCTTGGGACAGGGGGGTGAGCAGTTCTTC. The V gene is TRBV5-5, the J gene TRBJ2-1; 9 bases are shared with TRBD1. The CDR3 is made up of 13 amino acids. Losses at the gene ends were 0 bases for V and 9 bases for J; bases not matched to a gene: 1. Germline CDR1 is SGHKS and CDR2 is YYEKEE (reference sequence).

The J gene is TRBJ2-3, the V gene TRBV3-1 (or the pseudogene TRBV3-2); D is undetermined. From germline, CDR1 is LGHDT and CDR2 YNNKEL (reference sequence). The CDR3 sequence is 15 residues long. Deletions cut 1 base from V and 6 bases from J, with 14 bases between. In DNA, the CDR3 is TGTGCCAGCAGCCAAGGCGCCCCAGGTTGGGATACGCAGTATTTT. This codes for CASSQGAPGWDTQYF.

The rearrangement links TRBV3-1 (or the pseudogene TRBV3-2) to TRBJ2-7; maybe TRBD2 (5 bases). CDR3 length: 14 amino acids. CDR1 is LGHDT, CDR2 YNNKEL, per germline (reference sequence). Trimming pared 1 base from V and 3 bases from J, leaving 10 bases between. CDR3 in amino acids: CASSQVSTSYEQYF. DNA for the CDR3: TGTGCCAGCAGCCAAGTCTCCACTAGCTACGAGCAGTACTTC.

The chain's CDR3 is CASSLFTGGGLQETQYF. CDR3 nucleotides: TGTGCCAGCAGCTTATTTACGGGCGGGGGGCTTCAAGAGACCCAGTACTTC. V is TRBV7-6 and J is TRBJ2-5, with TRBD2 identical over 8 bases. The V gene's germline CDR1 is SGHVS and CDR2 FNYEAQ. The CDR3 covers 17 residues. The ends lost 2 bases at V and 2 bases at J; junction bases unmatched: 10.

This clone occurred once. The V call is TRBV5-5, the J call TRBJ1-5, with no clear D. With 2 bases removed from V and 1 base from J, the gap between germline ends came to 4 bases. The CDR3 runs 13 residues. The germline CDR1 and CDR2 sequences are SGHKS and YYEKEE (reference sequence). CDR3 sequence: CASSLQSNQPQHF. The DNA of the CDR3 is TGTGCCAGCAGCTTACAGAGCAATCAGCCCCAGCATTTT.

The chain employs TRBV12-3 or TRBV12-4 and TRBJ2-2, with D perhaps TRBD1 or TRBD2 (5 bases each). Trimming took 4 bases from V and 12 from J, leaving 12 bases between them. This CDR3 is built from 12 residues. The CDR3 is CASSWEPGQLFF. In DNA, the CDR3 is TGTGCCAGCAGTTGGGAACCGGGGCAGCTGTTTTTT.

The sample holds one count of this clone. The CDR3 DNA reads as TGTGCCAGCTTCTCCCGACTAGCGGGAAGGCAAGAGACCCAGTACTTC. Protein product: CASFSRLAGRQETQYF. The chain employs TRBV7-3 and TRBJ2-5; 11 bases match TRBD2. The junction had 10 bases not matched to a gene; V was cut back by 8 bases and J by 2 bases. The CDR3 covers 16 residues. Germline CDR1 and CDR2: SGHTA and FQGTGA. Complete variable domain (other parts from reference TRBV7-3 and TRBJ2-5): GAGVSQTPSNKVTEKGKYVELRCDPISGHTALYWYRQSLGQGPEFLIYFQGTGAADDSGLPNDRFFAVRPEGSVSTLKIQRTERGDSAVYLCASFSRLAGRQETQYFGPGTRLLVL.

The J gene is TRBJ1-6, the V gene TRBV29-1; 9 positions match TRBD1. The CDR3 is made up of 14 amino acids. V was pared by 4 bases and J by 7 bases, with 5 bases of the junction left unmatched. The germline CDR1 and CDR2 sequences are SQVTM and ANQGSEA. The CDR3 nucleotides read TGCAGCGTTGGGGGTGGACAGGGGAATTCACCCCTCCACTTT. This sequence encodes CSVGGGQGNSPLHF.

The CDR3 DNA is TGTGCCAGCAGTTACACATCAGGGCCCGACGTTGAAAAACTGTTTTTT. Encoded protein: CASSYTSGPDVEKLFF. The chain recombines TRBV6-5 with TRBJ1-4; D may be TRBD1 (5 bases). In germline, CDR1 is MNHEY, CDR2 SVGAGI. The ends were cut back, 2 bases at V and 7 bases at J, with 17 bases in the middle. The CDR3 totals 16 residues.

The rearrangement uses TRBV19 and TRBJ1-5; TRBD1 is a possible D gene (5 bases). Trimming cost V 5 bases and J 5 bases, with 13 bases left between them. CDR1 is LNHDA, CDR2 SQIVND, per germline (reference sequence). This CDR3 spans 14 amino acids. The chain's CDR3 is CASSRGVGDQPQHF. DNA of the CDR3: TGTGCCAGTAGTCGTGGGGTAGGGGATCAGCCCCAGCATTTT.

The sample holds one count of this clone. V usage is TRBV2 and J usage is TRBJ2-7, with D maybe TRBD1 (6 bases). The CDR3 has 13 amino acids. V lost 7 bases, J lost 10 bases, and 20 bases lay in between. Germline loops: CDR1 SNHLY, CDR2 FYNNEI. The CDR3 DNA reads TGTGCCAGCACGCGTGACAGGACCATTCCTCAGTACTTC. Its translation is CASTRDRTIPQYF.

The chain recombines TRBV7-9 with TRBJ1-1; unclear D gene. Trimming stripped 6 bases from V and 0 bases from J, with 11 bases between. Germline-derived CDR1 and CDR2 are SEHNR and FQNEAQ (reference sequence). CDR3 size: 14 residues. Here the CDR3 reads CASSMPGLNTEAFF. CDR3 sequence (DNA): TGTGCCAGCAGTATGCCGGGGTTGAACACTGAAGCTTTCTTT.

The V gene is TRBV7-9, the J gene TRBJ2-5, with 13 bases that match TRBD2. V shed 5 bases, J shed 3 bases, and the junction held 12 bases outside the gene matches. This CDR3 has 18 residues. Germline V gene data show CDR1 as SEHNR and CDR2 as FQNEAQ (reference sequence). DNA of the CDR3: TGTGCCAGCAGCCTCCACCCGATCGGACTAGCGGGGGAAGAGACCCAGTACTTC. Its translation is CASSLHPIGLAGEETQYF.

This chain uses TRBV5-5 with TRBJ2-5, with D perhaps TRBD1 (5 bases). Germline V gives CDR1 SGHKS, CDR2 YYEKEE (reference sequence). The CDR3 is made up of 15 amino acids. V lost 5 bases and J lost 4, with 18 bases in between. The DNA of the CDR3 is TGTGCCAGCAGTTTGATCTTCGGTGGGGCAGAGACCCAGTACTTC. This encodes CASSLIFGGAETQYF. The entire variable domain, with the rest obtained from reference TRBV5-5 and TRBJ2-5, is as follows: DAGVTQSPTHLIKTRGQQVTLRCSPISGHKSVSWYQQVLGQGPQFIFQYYEKEERGRGNFPDRFSARQFPNYSSELNVNALLLGDSALYLCASSLIFGGAETQYFGPGTRLLVL.

The chain employs TRBV7-8 and TRBJ1-5, with a tentative D call TRBD1 (5 bases). Germline values: CDR1 SGHVS, CDR2 FQNEAQ. V lost 2 bases and J lost 10, with 15 bases in between. This CDR3 region has 14 residues. The CDR3 DNA reads TGTGCCAGCAGCTTAAACCCGACAGACGCACCCCAGCATTTT. Translated, it gives CASSLNPTDAPQHF.

The rearrangement links TRBV3-1 (or the pseudogene TRBV3-2) to TRBJ1-1; D remains ambiguous. Trimming left V 4 bases short and J 3 bases short, with 12 bases between. This CDR3 has 14 amino acids. Germline CDR1 reads LGHDT; CDR2 reads YNNKEL (reference sequence). The CDR3 bases are TGTGCCAGCAGCCCTGGGAGGGTGGACACTGAAGCTTTCTTT. The encoded protein is CASSPGRVDTEAFF.

The chain uses TRBV4-3 and TRBJ1-4, with D maybe TRBD1 (5 bases). The CDR3 covers 15 residues. Per the germline V gene, CDR1 is LGHNA and CDR2 is YSLEER. Trimming took 0 bases from V and 4 from J, leaving 9 bases between them. CDR3 loop: CASSQDAGVNEKLFF. Here the CDR3 DNA reads TGCGCCAGCAGCCAAGATGCGGGGGTTAATGAAAAACTGTTTTTT.

This chain connects TRBV7-3 to TRBJ1-6; D is uncertain. Germline V gene sequence: CDR1 SGHTA, CDR2 FQGTGA. The CDR3 has 13 residues. V shed 3 bases and J shed 9 bases, with 9 bases lying between them. The CDR3 protein is CASSLGLLSPLHF. The DNA of the CDR3 is TGTGCCAGCAGCTTGGGCCTACTTTCACCCCTCCACTTT.

The genes are TRBV18 and TRBJ1-2, with 8 bases that match TRBD1. Germline V gene sequence: CDR1 KGHSH, CDR2 LQKENI. V lost 3 bases and J lost 8; bases outside the gene matches: 17. The CDR3 has 17 residues. CDR3 residues: CASSPTPGGQGIGGYTF. CDR3 in DNA: TGTGCCAGCTCACCGACACCCGGAGGACAGGGAATAGGAGGCTACACCTTC.

V gene TRBV7-6 combines with J gene TRBJ2-3; weak D call: TRBD2 (5 bases). The CDR3 spans 16 residues. V shed 2 bases and J shed 4 bases, with 16 bases lying between them. Germline-derived CDR1 and CDR2 are SGHVS and FNYEAQ. DNA of the CDR3: TGTGCCAGCAGCTTAAATTTAGGCGGGTCCGCAGATACGCAGTATTTT. Protein sequence: CASSLNLGGSADTQYF.

The chain carries TRBV7-6 and TRBJ2-1, with D possibly being TRBD1 (6 bases). The CDR3 has 18 residues. Germline values: CDR1 SGHVS, CDR2 FNYEAQ. The V and J ends lost 3 bases and 7 bases respectively, with 25 bases between them. Here the CDR3 DNA reads TGTGCCAGCAGCTTGGGCAGGGGTTCAGATTTATCTAGGAATGAGCAGTTCTTC. This encodes CASSLGRGSDLSRNEQFF.

V gene TRBV18 combines with J gene TRBJ2-5, with TRBD2 identical over 12 bases. V lost 3 bases and J lost 3; bases outside the gene matches: 5. The CDR3 extends over 16 amino acids. The germline gives CDR1 KGHSH, CDR2 LQKENI. The CDR3 coding sequence is TGTGCCAGCTCACCCTTTAGACTAGCGGGGGAAGAGACCCAGTACTTC. Amino acids: CASSPFRLAGEETQYF.